This T cell receptor (beta chain) was observed in a study of cytomegalovirus exposure and HLA in healthy donors. Points on this clone: Its cognate antigen is unknown.

Study-wide results and limits: A later analysis found that most CMV-associated TCR beta chains appeared HLA-restricted.

Germline CDR1 reads SGHRS; CDR2 reads YFSETQ. V lost 0 bases and J lost 3, with 10 bases in between. The CDR3 extends over 15 amino acids. This PCR relied on a set of 60 Vbeta primers and 13 Jbeta primers. Profiled with immunoSEQ multiplex PCR; TCRdb holds only in-frame clones, not every one. This listing includes fewer than 100,000 clones. The chain links TRBV5-1 to TRBJ2-1; D call uncertain. The sample was PBMCs. The sequence was collected from a man aged 18-30 years in good health and CMV-seropositive. CDR3 sequence reads: CASSLGGSHYNEQFF. In nucleotides, the CDR3 is TGCGCCAGCAGCTTGGGAGGATCCCACTACAATGAGCAGTTCTTC. Full variable domain (missing parts from reference TRBV5-1 and TRBJ2-1): KAGVTQTPRYLIKTRGQQVTLSCSPISGHRSVSWYQQTPGQGLQFLFEYFSETQRNKGNFPGRFSGRQFSNSRSEMNVSTLELGDSALYLCASSLGGSHYNEQFFGPGTRLTVL.